These T cell receptor beta chains were read from a single sample in a study of blood T cell repertoires in COVID-19. Libraries were prepared by immunoSEQ multiplex PCR; TCRdb keeps only in-frame clonotypes and omits some of them. The table has fewer than 350,000 clones, about nine tenths seen once; the top ten hold approximately 4%. The sequenced sample consisted of PBMCs or T cells enriched from blood (not recorded which). The origin of the receptors is a woman under 40 with acute COVID-19. CDR3s include the opening cysteine and the closing phenylalanine or tryptophan. A D gene is named only where the DNA matches it firmly. Expanded clones get a size class; other rows say once, few or many, or leave the size out.

V: TRBV9
size: NA
J: TRBJ2-3
D: NA
DNA: TGTGCCAGCAGCGTAGTTGGAGTTAGCACAGATACGCAGTATTTT
CDR3: CASSVVGVSTDTQYF

V: TRBV19
size: NA
J: TRBJ2-3
D: NA
DNA: TGTGCCAGTAGTATAGACAGTTTCGGGGGCACAGATACGCAGTATTTT
CDR3: CASSIDSFGGTDTQYF

V: TRBV7-6
size: NA
J: TRBJ2-2
D: TRBD2
DNA: TGTGCCAGCAGCCCTTTAGCGGGAGGGCCCGGGGAGCTGTTTTTT
CDR3: CASSPLAGGPGELFF

V: TRBV28
size: NA
J: TRBJ1-4
D: TRBD1
DNA: TGTGCCAGCACTGGGACAGTACCAAAAAAACTGTTTTTT
CDR3: CASTGTVPKKLFF

V: TRBV28
size: NA
J: TRBJ1-5
D: NA
DNA: TGTGCCAGCAGTTTTATCGGAGGTGGTCAGCCCCAGCATTTT
CDR3: CASSFIGGGQPQHF

V: TRBV5-1
size: NA
J: TRBJ2-5
D: NA
DNA: TGCGCCAGCAGCTTGGCGCAGGGTCAACAAGAGACCCAGTACTTC
CDR3: CASSLAQGQQETQYF

V: TRBV28
size: NA
J: TRBJ2-2
D: NA
DNA: TGTGCCACCTTGACAGATTTTCGGACCGGGGAGCTGTTTTTT
CDR3: CATLTDFRTGELFF

V: TRBV5-1
size: NA
J: TRBJ2-7
D: NA
DNA: TGCGCCAGCAGCTTTGGACAACTCTACGAGCAGTACTTC
CDR3: CASSFGQLYEQYF

V: TRBV27
size: NA
J: TRBJ2-3
D: TRBD2
DNA: TGTGCCAGCAGTGGACTAGCGGGAGGGCCGTTATCAGATACGCAGTATTTT
CDR3: CASSGLAGGPLSDTQYF

V: TRBV19
size: NA
J: TRBJ2-1
D: TRBD2
DNA: TGTGCCAGTAGTATTAGCGGGAGGGCCTACAATGAGCAGTTCTTC
CDR3: CASSISGRAYNEQFF

V: TRBV7-9
size: once
J: TRBJ1-1
D: TRBD1
DNA: TGTGCCAGCAGCCCGGGACAGCTGAACACTGAAGCTTTCTTT
CDR3: CASSPGQLNTEAFF

V: TRBV7-9
size: NA
J: TRBJ2-1
D: NA
DNA: TGTGCCAGTCACAGGGGAGGCTCCTACAATGAGCAGTTCTTC
CDR3: CASHRGGSYNEQFF

V: TRBV6-4
size: NA
J: TRBJ2-2
D: TRBD1
DNA: TGTGCCAGTTCGACAGGGAAAGGCACCGGGGAGCTGTTTTTT
CDR3: CASSTGKGTGELFF

V: TRBV27
size: NA
J: TRBJ1-6
D: NA
DNA: TGTGCCAGCAGTCTAGGAACAGGGAGTTATAATTCACCCCTCCACTTT
CDR3: CASSLGTGSYNSPLHF

V: TRBV29-1
size: NA
J: TRBJ2-2
D: TRBD2
DNA: TGCAGCGTTGAAAGACTAGCGGGAGGGCCTAGCAACACCGGGGAGCTGTTTTTT
CDR3: CSVERLAGGPSNTGELFF

V: TRBV10-3
size: NA
J: TRBJ2-3
D: TRBD2
DNA: TGTGCCATCAGCGCGGGACTAGCGGGAGGAGATACGCAGTATTTT
CDR3: CAISAGLAGGDTQYF

V: TRBV6-5
size: NA
J: TRBJ2-7
D: NA
DNA: TGTGCCAGCAGTTACGGGCAGGAACAATCCTACGAGCAGTACTTC
CDR3: CASSYGQEQSYEQYF

V: TRBV6-5
size: NA
J: TRBJ1-2
D: NA
DNA: TGTGCCAGTTACAGGGATGGCTACACCTTC
CDR3: CASYRDGYTF

V: TRBV19
size: once
J: TRBJ1-6
D: NA
DNA: TGTGCCACCAAGCGCCAGGGGCCCGGGGATTCACCCCTCCACTTT
CDR3: CATKRQGPGDSPLHF

V: TRBV3-1/TRBV3-2
size: once
J: TRBJ1-4
D: NA
DNA: TGTGCCAGCAAAAAGGTGGCAGGGGTCGGGGAAAAACTGTTTTTT
CDR3: CASKKVAGVGEKLFF

V: TRBV18
size: NA
J: TRBJ2-2
D: TRBD1
DNA: TGTGCCAGCTCTCCGCCGGGACAGCAGAACACCGGGGAGCTGTTTTTT
CDR3: CASSPPGQQNTGELFF

V: TRBV4-3
size: NA
J: TRBJ2-1
D: TRBD2
DNA: TGCGCCAGCAGCCAAAAGGGACTAGCGGGAGTGGCGGAGCAGTTCTTC
CDR3: CASSQKGLAGVAEQFF

V: TRBV5-1
size: NA
J: TRBJ2-7
D: NA
DNA: TGCGCCAGCAGCTCGACACAGGGTAAGGACTCCTACGAGCAGTACTTC
CDR3: CASSSTQGKDSYEQYF

V: TRBV5-4
size: NA
J: TRBJ1-2
D: NA
DNA: TGTGCCAGCAGACCGAGGGGGAAGAACTATGGCTACACCTTC
CDR3: CASRPRGKNYGYTF

V: TRBV3-1/TRBV3-2
size: NA
J: TRBJ2-7
D: NA
DNA: TGTGCCAGCAGCCAAGGGACTCTCTCCGAGCAGTACTTC
CDR3: CASSQGTLSEQYF

V: TRBV9
size: NA
J: TRBJ2-7
D: TRBD1
DNA: TGTGCCAGCAGCGGTGCCGGGACAGGGTATCCCTACGAGCAGTACTTC
CDR3: CASSGAGTGYPYEQYF

V: TRBV7-8
size: NA
J: TRBJ1-4
D: NA
DNA: TGTGCCAGCAGCTCCTCAGGTTCAACTAATGAAAAACTGTTTTTT
CDR3: CASSSSGSTNEKLFF

V: TRBV5-4
size: NA
J: TRBJ2-2
D: NA
DNA: TGTGCCAGCAGTTCCAAAGGGGAAAGCACCGGGGAGCTGTTTTTT
CDR3: CASSSKGESTGELFF

V: TRBV7-3
size: few
J: TRBJ1-6
D: NA
DNA: TGTGCCAGCAGCTTATCGGGGAGGTATTCACCCCTCCACTTT
CDR3: CASSLSGRYSPLHF

V: TRBV19
size: NA
J: TRBJ2-1
D: TRBD1
DNA: TGTGCCAGTACCGAAGACAGGGCCGCCTACAATGAGCAGTTCTTC
CDR3: CASTEDRAAYNEQFF

V: TRBV19
size: NA
J: TRBJ2-7
D: TRBD2
DNA: TGTGCCAGTAGTACTAGCGGCTACGAGCAGTACTTC
CDR3: CASSTSGYEQYF

V: TRBV30
size: NA
J: TRBJ2-6
D: TRBD2
DNA: TGTGCCTGGAGTGTTTCTAGCGGGCCCTCTGGGGCCAACGTCCTGACTTTC
CDR3: CAWSVSSGPSGANVLTF

V: TRBV15
size: few
J: TRBJ2-5
D: TRBD1
DNA: TGTGCCACCAGCAGCGGACAGGGCAGGGAGACCCAGTACTTC
CDR3: CATSSGQGRETQYF

V: TRBV7-9
size: NA
J: TRBJ2-7
D: TRBD1
DNA: TGTGCCAGCAGCTTCGGACAGGGCGACGAGCAGTACTTC
CDR3: CASSFGQGDEQYF

V: TRBV6-4
size: NA
J: TRBJ2-6
D: TRBD2
DNA: TGTGCCAGCAGTCCCCGGAGCGGGAGTGTTGGGGCCAACGTCCTGACTTTC
CDR3: CASSPRSGSVGANVLTF

V: TRBV18
size: NA
J: TRBJ1-5
D: TRBD1
DNA: TGTGCCAGCTCACGAACCTCCGGGACAGGGGGCAAAGAAGGGGATCAGCCCCAGCATTTT
CDR3: CASSRTSGTGGKEGDQPQHF

V: TRBV27
size: NA
J: TRBJ1-3
D: NA
DNA: TGTGCCAGCAGATCGAGCGGTGGAGGAAACACCATATATTTT
CDR3: CASRSSGGGNTIYF

V: TRBV10-3
size: NA
J: TRBJ2-5
D: NA
DNA: TGTGCCATCAGTGCCCAGCCCGCGGGCCAAGAGACCCAGTACTTC
CDR3: CAISAQPAGQETQYF

V: TRBV19
size: NA
J: TRBJ2-7
D: NA
DNA: TGTGCCAGTAGTATAGTTGGCAGGGCTGATAAGTACTTC
CDR3: CASSIVGRADKYF

V: TRBV28
size: once
J: TRBJ1-1
D: TRBD1
DNA: TGTGCCAGCAGGCCGGGACAGGGGAAGACTGAAGCTTTCTTT
CDR3: CASRPGQGKTEAFF

V: TRBV18
size: NA
J: TRBJ2-7
D: TRBD2
DNA: TGTGCCAGCTCACCAACAGGACTAGCGGGCTCCTACGAGCAGTACTTC
CDR3: CASSPTGLAGSYEQYF

V: TRBV5-6
size: NA
J: TRBJ2-7
D: NA
DNA: TGTGCCAGCAGCTTCTACCGGGACTCCTACGAGCAGTACTTC
CDR3: CASSFYRDSYEQYF

V: TRBV27
size: NA
J: TRBJ2-2
D: TRBD2
DNA: TGTGCCAGCAGTGGGGACTATGGGAACACCGGGGAGCTGTTTTTT
CDR3: CASSGDYGNTGELFF

V: TRBV28
size: NA
J: TRBJ2-7
D: TRBD2
DNA: TGTGCCAGCAGCCAAGGGCTGAGACTAGCGTCTGGCGAGCAGTACTTC
CDR3: CASSQGLRLASGEQYF

V: TRBV18
size: NA
J: TRBJ1-4
D: TRBD1
DNA: TGTGCCAGCTCACCACAGACAGGGGTAAATGAAAAACTGTTTTTT
CDR3: CASSPQTGVNEKLFF

V: TRBV18
size: NA
J: TRBJ2-7
D: NA
DNA: TGTGCCAGCTCACAAAAACCTAAGGAGGACGAGCAGTACTTC
CDR3: CASSQKPKEDEQYF

V: TRBV6-5
size: NA
J: TRBJ2-7
D: NA
DNA: TGTGCCAGCAGTCGTCGGGCGGGATCTTCCTACGAGCAGTACTTC
CDR3: CASSRRAGSSYEQYF

V: TRBV7-3
size: NA
J: TRBJ2-1
D: TRBD2
DNA: TGTGCCAGCAGCTTAAATAGGGCTAGCGGTTACAATGAGCAGTTCTTC
CDR3: CASSLNRASGYNEQFF